This T cell receptor beta chain came from a study of blood T cell repertoires in COVID-19. Looked up from germline, CDR1 is MNHEY and CDR2 is SVGEGT. The CDR3 is 14 amino acids. V lost 4 bases and J lost 0, with 8 bases in between. Some clones are missing from TCRdb's copy, which holds only in-frame ones; the method was immunoSEQ multiplex PCR. Altogether tens of thousands of clones are present, over 80% being singletons, with the ten largest covering 5.8%. This sequence joins TRBV6-2 or TRBV6-3 and TRBJ2-3; no reliable D call. This TCR was sampled from a man aged 50 or older with active COVID-19. The sequenced sample consisted of peripheral blood. CDR3 sequence reads: CASSFGRSTDTQYF. In nucleotides, the CDR3 is TGTGCCAGCAGTTTCGGTCGGAGCACAGATACGCAGTATTTT.